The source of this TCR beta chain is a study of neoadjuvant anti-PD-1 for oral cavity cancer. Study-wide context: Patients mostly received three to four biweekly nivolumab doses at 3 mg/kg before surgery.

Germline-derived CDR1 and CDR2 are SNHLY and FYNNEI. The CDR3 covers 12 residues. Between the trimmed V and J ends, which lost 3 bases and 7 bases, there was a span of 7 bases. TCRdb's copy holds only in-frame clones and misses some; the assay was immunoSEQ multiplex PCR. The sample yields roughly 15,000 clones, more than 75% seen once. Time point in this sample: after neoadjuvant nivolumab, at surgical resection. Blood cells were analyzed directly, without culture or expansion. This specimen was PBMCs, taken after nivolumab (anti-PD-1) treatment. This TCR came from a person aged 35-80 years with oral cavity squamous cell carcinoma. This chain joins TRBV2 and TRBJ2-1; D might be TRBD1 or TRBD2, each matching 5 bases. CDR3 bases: TGTGCCAGCAGTGACGGGGCAAATGAGCAGTTCTTC. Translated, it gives CASSDGANEQFF. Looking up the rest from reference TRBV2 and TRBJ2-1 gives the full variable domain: EPEVTQTPSHQVTQMGQEVILRCVPISNHLYFYWYRQILGQKVEFLVSFYNNEISEKSEIFDDQFSVERPDGSNFTLKIRSTKLEDSAMYFCASSDGANEQFFGPGTRLTVL.